This TCR beta chain appears in the sequencing data of a study of blood T cell repertoires in COVID-19. Study-wide background: The cDNA or gDNA used as material had been derived from T cells, B-cell-depleted T cells, or PBMCs.

In the original workflow: The authors estimated nucleated cell counts from reference gene primer amplification. TCRdb's table, derived via immunoSEQ multiplex PCR, lists solely in-frame clones and lacks some. The DNA gave D and trimming, while V, J and clone size come from that table. The sample has roughly 67,000 clones; 75% to 85% are singletons. Trimming pared 4 bases from V and 5 bases from J, leaving 12 bases between. The germline V gene encodes CDR1 SGDLS and CDR2 YYNGEE. The CDR3 extends over 13 amino acids. This clonotype originated in a woman aged 55-70 years with acute or convalescent COVID-19. V usage is TRBV9 and J usage is TRBJ2-5, with D possibly being TRBD1 (6 bases). The specimen sequenced was peripheral blood. CDR3 coding DNA: TGTGCCAGCAGCCCCCAGGGGTCGGAGACCCAGTACTTC. Translating it yields CASSPQGSETQYF.